This T cell receptor (beta chain) was recovered during a study of blood T cell repertoires in COVID-19. Across the whole study: T cells, B-cell-depleted T cells, or PBMCs supplied cDNA or gDNA.

TCRdb's table, derived via immunoSEQ multiplex PCR, lists solely in-frame clones and lacks some. In the table there are 100,000 or so clones, about 90% of which are singletons. J lost 10 bases, V lost 2 bases, and 3 bases had no gene match. CDR3 length: 14 amino acids. The germline V gene encodes CDR1 MNHEY and CDR2 SVGAGI. The sequencing input was peripheral blood. The V and J genes are TRBV6-5 and TRBJ2-1, with 12 positions matching TRBD2. The sequence was collected from a man aged 25-45 years in a cohort sampled during active COVID-19. The CDR3 region has the DNA TGTGCCAGCAGTTACCCAGGACTAGCGGGGGAGCAGTTCTTC. Translating gives CASSYPGLAGEQFF.